This T cell receptor beta chain was sequenced during a study of blood T cell repertoires in COVID-19. About the study: Sources were T cells, B-cell-depleted T cells, or PBMCs; the material itself was cDNA or gDNA.

The junction had 0 bases not matched to a gene; V was cut back by 4 bases and J by 7 bases. There are 13 residues in the CDR3. The V gene's germline CDR1 is LGHDT and CDR2 YNNKEL (reference sequence). The assay was immunoSEQ multiplex PCR, and TCRdb's table has in-frame clones only and misses some. The sample holds about 130,000 clones, just under 85% seen once. This TCR derives from a human donor in a cohort sampled during active COVID-19. The sample consisted of peripheral blood. V gene TRBV3-1 (or the pseudogene TRBV3-2) combines with J gene TRBJ1-4; 10 bases map to TRBD1. CDR3 sequence: CASSRTGGEKLFF. For the CDR3, the DNA is TGTGCCAGCAGCCGGACAGGGGGTGAAAAACTGTTTTTT.